This T cell receptor beta chain was retrieved from a study of cytomegalovirus exposure and HLA in healthy donors. About the research overall: Early release data held tens of millions of unique TCRs from HLA-typed donors.

General study points: Specificity for CMV antigens was confirmed in vitro for a few of the CMV-associated chains. Earlier results showed most TCR beta V segments being productive about 87% or about 30% of the time.

This CDR3 is 13 amino acids long. Germline CDR1 is GTSNPN and CDR2 is SVGIG (reference sequence). Trimming pared 8 bases from V and 4 bases from J, leaving 17 bases between. Amplification used 60 Vbeta primers and 13 Jbeta primers. Sequencing used immunoSEQ multiplex PCR; TCRdb keeps in-frame clones, though not all of them. This sample's table has fewer than 75,000 clones. In the case of this clone: What it binds is unknown.

This TCR was sampled from a boy between 5 and 17 years old in good health and CMV-seronegative. Material: PBMCs. The chain joins TRBV30 to TRBJ1-1, with D perhaps matching TRBD1 (5 bases). This CDR3 reads CATRGGDGTEAFF. DNA for the CDR3: TGTGCCACACGGGGAGGGGACGGCACTGAAGCTTTCTTT.